The 14 T cell receptor beta chains below were found in one sample sequenced in a study of blood T cell repertoires in COVID-19. Measured with immunoSEQ multiplex PCR; TCRdb has only the in-frame clones, and not every one. The sample lists approximately 130,000 clones; roughly 85% were seen once. Sequencing was performed on peripheral blood. The receptors shown here come from a human donor in a cohort sampled during active COVID-19.

In DNA, the CDR3 is TGTGCCAGCAGCTTAGAGATGCAGGGGACCCAGTACTTC. This sequence encodes CASSLEMQGTQYF. The V call is TRBV11-2, the J call TRBJ2-5; possible D gene TRBD1, 5 bases. Per the germline V gene, CDR1 is SGHAT and CDR2 is FQNNGV. The CDR3 is 13 amino acids. Trimming cost V 0 bases and J 7 bases, with 9 bases left between them.

This rearrangement joins TRBV29-1 to TRBJ1-1; 7 nucleotides match TRBD1. CDR3 size: 11 residues. V dropped 6 bases and J dropped 7; count of bases not matched to a gene: 5. CDR1 SQVTM and CDR2 ANQGSEA come from the germline V gene. Written as DNA, the CDR3 is TGCAGCGTGGACAGGATGAATGAAGCTTTCTTT. Encoded protein: CSVDRMNEAFF.

The chain carries TRBV5-4 and TRBJ1-1; maybe TRBD1 (6 bases). The CDR3 is 14 residues long. The V end lost 6 bases, the J end lost 0 bases, and 12 bases lay between the germline ends. Per germline, CDR1 SGHNT and CDR2 YYREEE (reference sequence). The chain's CDR3 is CASNNRVVNTEAFF. CDR3 coding DNA: TGTGCCAGCAACAACAGGGTCGTGAACACTGAAGCTTTCTTT.

V is TRBV7-2 and J is TRBJ2-7; 10 nucleotides agree with TRBD1. J lost 3 bases, V lost 6 bases, and 8 bases had no gene match. The CDR3 is made up of 15 amino acids. The germline V gene has CDR1 SGHTA and CDR2 FQGNSA. CDR3 residues: CASSLTGGNFYEQYF. CDR3 DNA sequence: TGTGCCAGCAGTTTGACAGGGGGCAATTTCTACGAGCAGTACTTC.

There are a few counts of this clone. The chain couples TRBV4-3 to TRBJ1-2; D is ambiguous. Germline-derived CDR1 and CDR2 are LGHNA and YSLEER. This CDR3 contains 15 residues. Trimming shortened V by 4 bases and J by 8 bases, and 20 bases separated the two germline ends. The CDR3 coding sequence is TGCGCCAGCAGCCCGGAACCGACGAGGGTCGAGGGCTACACCTTC. It is translated as CASSPEPTRVEGYTF.

The chain is built from TRBV29-1 and TRBJ1-5, with a possible D match to TRBD1 (5 bases). The CDR3 is made up of 13 amino acids. The germline V gene encodes CDR1 SQVTM and CDR2 ANQGSEA. The V end was cut by 2 bases, the J end by 7 bases, with 12 bases between. CDR3 nucleotide sequence: TGCAGCGTTGAATTGGGGCTTGGGCAGCCCCAGCATTTT. This translates into CSVELGLGQPQHF.

This clone was seen a handful of times. CDR3 sequence reads: CASSIVGLAGGTGELFF. The CDR3 nucleotides read TGTGCCAGTAGTATAGTGGGACTAGCGGGCGGCACCGGGGAGCTGTTTTTT. This chain links TRBV19 with TRBJ2-2; 12 positions agree with TRBD2. Per germline, CDR1 LNHDA and CDR2 SQIVND (reference sequence). CDR3 length: 17 amino acids. The junction had 4 bases not matched to a gene; V was cut back by 1 base and J by 4 bases.

In its sample, this clone was seen many times. This chain joins TRBV12-3 or TRBV12-4 and TRBJ2-5; 8 positions match TRBD1. This CDR3 spans 13 amino acids. Trimming cost V 6 bases and J 5 bases; bases outside gene matches: 5. The CDR3 DNA is TGTGCCAGCAGCTTGACAGGGGCCGAGACCCAGTACTTC. This sequence encodes CASSLTGAETQYF.

The V call is TRBV11-2, the J call TRBJ2-5; TRBD1 matches at 7 bases. The CDR3 is made up of 15 amino acids. Trimming cost V 0 bases and J 2 bases; bases outside gene matches: 3. Germline V gene lookup returns CDR1 SGHAT and CDR2 FQNNGV. The CDR3 nucleotides read TGTGCCAGCAGCTTAGACCCGACAGGGCAAGAGACCCAGTACTTC. It is translated as CASSLDPTGQETQYF.

The rearrangement uses TRBV15 and TRBJ1-5; D unresolved. V gave up 0 bases and J gave up 6 bases, with 12 bases separating them. Per the germline V gene, CDR1 is LNHNV and CDR2 is YYDKDF (reference sequence). CDR3 length: 15 amino acids. In DNA form, the CDR3 reads TGTGCCACCAGCAGAGATCCGGAGGGATTTCAGCCCCAGCATTTT. Translation gives CATSRDPEGFQPQHF.

The rearrangement joins TRBV7-9 to TRBJ1-1; 10 bases fit TRBD1. Germline V gene lookup returns CDR1 SEHNR and CDR2 FQNEAQ (reference sequence). The CDR3 has 16 amino acids. The V and J ends lost 0 bases and 11 bases, in that order; junction bases with no gene match: 12. CDR3 in DNA: TGTGCCAGCAGCTTAGCATTTGGGACAGGGGATGTGAAGGCTTTCTTT. This encodes CASSLAFGTGDVKAFF.

The chain recombines TRBV11-2 with TRBJ2-7; D uncertain. The CDR3 totals 12 residues. CDR1 is SGHAT and CDR2 is FQNNGV in the germline V gene. Trimming shortened V by 5 bases and J by 9 bases, and 14 bases separated the two germline ends. The CDR3 loop is CASSVDGAAQYF. DNA of the CDR3: TGTGCCAGCAGCGTCGACGGCGCGGCGCAGTACTTC.

The chain links TRBV27 to TRBJ1-4, with 8 bases aligning to TRBD1. V gave up 4 bases and J gave up 4 bases; unmatched junction bases: 11. Germline V gene sequence: CDR1 MNHEY, CDR2 SMNVEV (reference sequence). The length of the CDR3 is 17 residues. CDR3 bases: TGTGCCAGCAGTTCCACCTTCCGACAGGGGTTTAATGAAAAACTGTTTTTT. Amino acids: CASSSTFRQGFNEKLFF.

The rearrangement links TRBV5-1 to TRBJ1-5; TRBD1 might be the D (6 bases). V lost 4 bases and J lost 4, with 9 bases in between. This CDR3 is 13 amino acids long. Germline V lookup: CDR1 SGHRS, CDR2 YFSETQ. The CDR3 reads CASSHTGNQPQHF. DNA for the CDR3: TGCGCCAGCAGCCATACAGGGAATCAGCCCCAGCATTTT.